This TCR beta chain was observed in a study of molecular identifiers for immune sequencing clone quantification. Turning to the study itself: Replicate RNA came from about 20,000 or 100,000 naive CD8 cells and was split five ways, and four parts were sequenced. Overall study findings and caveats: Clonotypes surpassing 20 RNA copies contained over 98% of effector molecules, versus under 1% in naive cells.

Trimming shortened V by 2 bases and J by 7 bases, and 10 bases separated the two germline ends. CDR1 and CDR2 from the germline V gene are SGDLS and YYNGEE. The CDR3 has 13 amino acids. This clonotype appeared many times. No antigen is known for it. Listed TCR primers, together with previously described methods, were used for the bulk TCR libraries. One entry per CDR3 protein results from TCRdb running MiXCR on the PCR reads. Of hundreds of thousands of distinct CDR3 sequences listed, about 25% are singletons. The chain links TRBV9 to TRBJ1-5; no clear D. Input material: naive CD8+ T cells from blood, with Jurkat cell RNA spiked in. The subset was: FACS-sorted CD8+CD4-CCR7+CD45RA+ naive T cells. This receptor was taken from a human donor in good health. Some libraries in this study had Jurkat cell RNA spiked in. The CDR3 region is CASSVGGGQPQHF. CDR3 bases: TGTGCCAGCAGCGTTGGTGGAGGACAGCCCCAGCATTTT.